This T cell receptor beta chain was identified in a study of naive and memory T cell subsets. Points from the study as a whole: Over 85% of naive TCR sequences appeared only once, unlike memory subsets. TCR abundance followed a power law differing between naive and memory subsets.

CDR1 DFQATT and CDR2 SNEGSKA come from the germline V gene (reference sequence). The CDR3 loop spans 16 amino acids. V was pared by 1 base and J by 2 bases, with 16 bases between. Two oligonucleotides, mixed equimolar, formed the beta constant-region primer covering TRBC1 and TRBC2. The ligated cDNA underwent four PCR rounds using SP2 and nested alpha and beta constant-region primers. TCRdb reanalysed the UMI-ligation and nested PCR reads using MiXCR and keeps one entry per CDR3 protein. The profile shows nearly 900 distinct CDR3 sequences, approximately 14% of them singletons. CD4 T cells were positively selected, then CD8 T cells from the CD4-negative fraction. This clonotype was counted at least ten times. Its antigen remains unknown.

What was sequenced was CD8+ TEMRA cells from blood. The subset here: effector memory re-expressing CD45RA, CD45RA+ CD27-. The chain joins TRBV20-1 to TRBJ2-3; TRBD2 is a possible D gene (6 bases). This receptor was obtained from a human donor in good health. The CDR3 sequence: CSARGGGGGNTDTQYF. The CDR3 bases are TGCAGTGCTAGAGGTGGCGGCGGAGGGAACACAGATACGCAGTATTTT.